This T cell receptor (beta chain) was recovered during a study of cytomegalovirus exposure and HLA in healthy donors. The CDR3 sequence is 14 residues long. Germline values: CDR1 SGHRS, CDR2 YFSETQ. V dropped 0 bases and J dropped 3 bases, with 9 bases sitting between them. Libraries were prepared by immunoSEQ multiplex PCR; TCRdb keeps only in-frame clonotypes and omits some of them. The table includes roughly 140,000 clones, 80% to 95% detected once. This receptor was identified in a man aged 18 to 29 in good health and CMV-seronegative. Sequencing was carried out using PBMCs. The chain joins TRBV5-1 to TRBJ1-2, with TRBD1 as a possible D gene (5 bases). DNA for the CDR3: TGCGCCAGCAGCTTGGTGCAGGGCGACTATGGCTACACCTTC. Protein product: CASSLVQGDYGYTF. The full variable domain, in which reference TRBV5-1 and TRBJ1-2 provide the parts outside the CDR3, is KAGVTQTPRYLIKTRGQQVTLSCSPISGHRSVSWYQQTPGQGLQFLFEYFSETQRNKGNFPGRFSGRQFSNSRSEMNVSTLELGDSALYLCASSLVQGDYGYTFGSGTRLTVV.